Described below is a single T cell receptor beta chain sequence and its context. From blood CD8+ and CD4+ T cells, TCR beta sequences were generated. RNA was extracted with the RNeasy kit, and a quantity of 0.5 to 1 ug was reverse transcribed using random hexamers. Coverage of TCR beta CDR3 amplification by immunoSEQ multiplex PCR extended to 54 Vbeta and 13 Jbeta. TCRdb re-analysed the immunoSEQ multiplex PCR reads in MiXCR, keeping a single row per CDR3 protein. Among 150,000 to 200,000 distinct CDR3 sequences listed, around 93% were seen once. This entry belongs to a study of CD8 T cells in Susac syndrome. Trimming took 0 bases from V and 7 from J, leaving 4 bases between them. The CDR3 is 12 amino acids. The germline gives CDR1 LNHNV, CDR2 YYDKDF (reference sequence).

The sample consisted of CD4+ T cells from PBMCs. This TCR was recovered from a human donor in good health. This chain uses TRBV15 with TRBJ1-5; no clear D. The CDR3 nucleotides read TGTGCCACCAGCAGAGATATCCAGCCCCAGCATTTT. Protein: CATSRDIQPQHF.